One T cell receptor beta chain is described in this entry. Its antigen is not known. The sample belongs to a study of immune evolution from preneoplasia to lung adenocarcinoma. Study context: HLA loss of heterozygosity: approximately 7.5% AIS, approximately 15% MIA, roughly 30% ADC, none AAH.

With 10 bases clipped from V and 3 bases from J, the junction kept 8 bases outside the gene matches. Germline CDR1 and CDR2: SNHLY and FYNNEI. The CDR3 extends over 14 amino acids. The method was immunoSEQ multiplex PCR; TCRdb's version includes in-frame clones alone and lacks a portion of them. The sample has approximately 9,000 clones, roughly three quarters seen once. The study's findings and limits: Later-stage lesions appeared to have more T cells, more diversity, less clonality.

This TCR was sampled from a donor older than 65 with lung adenocarcinoma. The sequenced material came from FFPE minimally invasive lung adenocarcinoma tissue. This rearrangement joins TRBV2 to TRBJ1-2; 10 nucleotides align to TRBD1. For the CDR3, the DNA is TGTGCCAAGAGAGGGACAGGGGTGGACTATGGCTACACCTTC. The encoded protein is CAKRGTGVDYGYTF. Combining the CDR3 with reference TRBV2 and TRBJ1-2 gives the whole variable domain EPEVTQTPSHQVTQMGQEVILRCVPISNHLYFYWYRQILGQKVEFLVSFYNNEISEKSEIFDDQFSVERPDGSNFTLKIRSTKLEDSAMYFCAKRGTGVDYGYTFGSGTRLTVV.